The next 26 T cell receptor beta chains were all read from a single sample in a study of blood T cells in healthy people across ages. The authors ran a second PCR of roughly 6 to 12 cycles using a sample-barcoded 5' primer and a J-beta primer mix. A single record per CDR3 protein comes from TCRdb applying MiXCR to the 5' RACE reads. The sample contains hundreds of thousands of distinct CDR3 sequences, 32% of which appear only once. The sequencing sample was made of blood. These receptors were obtained from a woman aged 80 or over in good health.

This clonotype was picked up many times. The genes are TRBV10-3 and TRBJ1-6; no clear D gene. Trimming left V 0 bases short and J 4 bases short, with 13 bases between. The CDR3 length is 17 residues. The germline V gene has CDR1 ENHRY and CDR2 SYGVKD. CDR3 residues: CAISESSVGRYNSPLHF. CDR3 DNA: TGTGCCATCAGTGAGTCTTCGGTAGGACGGTATAATTCACCCCTCCACTTT.

The V gene is TRBV12-3 or TRBV12-4, the J gene TRBJ2-3, with D uncertain. Trimming took 1 base from V and 3 from J, leaving 5 bases between them. The CDR3 consists of 13 residues. The CDR3 sequence is CASSLVFTDTQYF. The CDR3 DNA reads TGTGCCAGCAGTTTAGTTTTTACAGATACGCAGTATTTT.

Ten or more counts support this clonotype. J is TRBJ2-7 and V is TRBV7-9; 10 bases line up with TRBD1. The CDR3 consists of 16 residues. CDR1 is SEHNR, CDR2 FQNEAQ, per germline (reference sequence). The J segment lost 5 bases and the V segment lost 3 bases, leaving 10 bases of the junction unmatched. The CDR3 nucleotides are TGTGCCAGCAGCTTGGGGATGGGACAGGGGACCCACGAGCAGTACTTC. Translating it yields CASSLGMGQGTHEQYF.

This clonotype was detected ten times or more. CDR3 bases: TGTGCCAGCAGCGACCCGCCGCGGTTCACAGATACGCAGTATTTT. It translates to CASSDPPRFTDTQYF. The chain uses TRBV7-8 and TRBJ2-3, with no clear D. This CDR3 region has 15 residues. V lost 5 bases to trimming and J lost 2 bases, with 14 bases between them. The V gene's germline CDR1 is SGHVS and CDR2 FQNEAQ.

In its sample, this clonotype was seen many times. The chain recombines TRBV6-1 with TRBJ2-3; unclear D gene. This CDR3 is built from 13 residues. The V end was cut by 4 bases, the J end by 5 bases, with 10 bases between. From germline, CDR1 is MNHNS and CDR2 SASEGT. The CDR3 bases are TGTGCCAGCAGTGTCAATCCCGGAGATACGCAGTATTTT. Translating it yields CASSVNPGDTQYF.

This clonotype has at least ten counts. The chain is built from TRBV14 and TRBJ2-7, with a tentative D call TRBD1 (6 bases). Per the germline V gene, CDR1 is SGHDN and CDR2 is FVKESK. V lost 0 bases and J lost 7, with 13 bases in between. CDR3 length: 14 amino acids. The CDR3 loop is CASSQDLTGREQYF. Here the CDR3 DNA reads TGTGCCAGCAGCCAAGATCTGACAGGACGGGAGCAGTACTTC.

Details on this clonotype: A read error may produce the germline difference seen at one junction end. CDR3 bases: TGTGCCTGGAGCCCAGTTACTAACTATGGCTACATCTTC. This gives the protein CAWSPVTNYGYIF. This chain joins TRBV30 and TRBJ1-2, with D hard to call. The CDR3 consists of 13 residues. The V gene's germline CDR1 is GTSNPN and CDR2 SVGIG (reference sequence).

The CDR3 is CASGSVGGPNEQFF. CDR3 DNA sequence: TGTGCCAGCGGCTCCGTGGGGGGGCCGAATGAGCAGTTCTTC. V usage is TRBV7-9 and J usage is TRBJ2-1, with a tentative D call TRBD2 (7 bases). V lost 8 bases and J lost 7, with 18 bases in between. The CDR3 extends over 14 amino acids. The germline CDR1 and CDR2 sequences are SEHNR and FQNEAQ (reference sequence).

The chain uses TRBV20-1 and TRBJ1-1, with D tentatively TRBD1 (5 bases). CDR1 is DFQATT, CDR2 SNEGSKA, per germline (reference sequence). The ends were cut back, 3 bases at V and 5 bases at J, with 13 bases in the middle. The CDR3 sequence is 13 residues long. As DNA, the CDR3 is TGCAGTGCTAGCGTAGGGGTTGGGACTGAAGCTTTCTTT. Its translation: CSASVGVGTEAFF.

This clonotype was recorded at least ten times. CDR3 nucleotides: TGTGCCACCGCGGACAGGGAACGCTACACCTTC. This sequence encodes CATADRERYTF. The V call is TRBV10-3, the J call TRBJ1-2; 8 nucleotides match TRBD1. Germline V gives CDR1 ENHRY, CDR2 SYGVKD. V shed 10 bases and J 9 bases; nucleotides not matched to a gene: 7. The length of the CDR3 is 11 residues.

This clonotype was detected a few times. This may be a read error: a much more frequent sequence differs by one nucleotide. The chain links TRBV4-1 to TRBJ2-1, with D perhaps being TRBD1 or TRBD2 (5 bases each). This CDR3 region has 19 residues. CDR1 and CDR2 (germline): MGHRA, YSYEKL. The CDR3 loop is CASSQARQGGLASYNEQCF. As DNA, the CDR3 is TGCGCCAGCAGCCAAGCGCGGCAGGGTGGGCTAGCAAGCTACAATGAGCAGTGCTTC.

At least ten counts were recorded for this clonotype. This chain connects TRBV28 to TRBJ2-3, with D perhaps TRBD1 or TRBD2 (5 bases each). V was clipped by 8 bases and J by 2 bases, with 14 bases between them. CDR1 and CDR2 (germline): MDHEN, SYDVKM. This CDR3 is 14 amino acids long. The CDR3 sequence: CASGPGTFTDTQYF. CDR3 in DNA: TGTGCCAGCGGTCCCGGGACCTTCACAGATACGCAGTATTTT.

This clonotype was counted at least ten times. This chain links TRBV9 with TRBJ1-1, with D perhaps TRBD1 (6 bases). This CDR3 is built from 15 residues. Per germline, CDR1 SGDLS and CDR2 YYNGEE. V was cut by 4 bases and J by 5 bases, with 18 bases left in between. The CDR3 is CASSLHEGGNTEAFF. CDR3 bases: TGTGCCAGCAGCCTCCATGAGGGGGGTAATACTGAAGCTTTCTTT.

A remark on this clonotype: A much more abundant neighbour one base away suggests this may be a read error. The genes are TRBV6-5 and TRBJ2-5; D may be TRBD1 (5 bases). Germline V gene data show CDR1 as MNHEY and CDR2 as SVGAGI. The length of the CDR3 is 15 residues. The DNA for the CDR3 is TGTGCCAGCAGTGACTCGCAGGGTCGGGCAGAGACCCAGTACTTC. Translation: CASSDSQGRAETQYF.

As concerns this clonotype: A read error may produce the germline difference seen at one junction end. The chain uses TRBV20-1 and TRBJ2-3, with D unresolved. The length of the CDR3 is 12 residues. CDR1 is DFQATT and CDR2 is SNEGSKA in the germline V gene (reference sequence). The CDR3 DNA sequence: TGCAGTGCTCTCCGACTCACAGATACCCAATGTTTT. Its translation is CSALRLTDTQCF.

This clonotype was found many times. The rearrangement joins TRBV7-2 to TRBJ1-2; the D gene is possibly TRBD1 (6 bases). Between the trimmed V and J ends, which lost 5 bases and 0 bases, there was a span of 16 bases. This CDR3 has 16 residues. CDR1 and CDR2 (germline): SGHTA, FQGNSA. The CDR3 DNA sequence: TGTGCCAGCAGCCCGCGGTGGACAGCTACTAACTATGGCTACACCTTC. Translated: CASSPRWTATNYGYTF.

This clonotype was detected only a few times. The V gene is TRBV28, the J gene TRBJ1-2; 9 bases map to TRBD1. This CDR3 has 13 amino acids. The trim removed 6 bases at V and 6 bases at J, leaving 5 bases unmatched. CDR1 is MDHEN, CDR2 SYDVKM, per germline. CDR3 sequence (DNA): TGTGCCAGCAGAGACAGGACAGGGGATGGCTACACCTTC. It translates to CASRDRTGDGYTF.

As to this clonotype: A much larger clone lies one base from this, so it may be a read error. J is TRBJ2-1 and V is TRBV20-1, with unresolved D. The DNA matches TRBJ2-7 better at its end, which makes the J call doubtful. Looked up from germline, CDR1 is DFQATT and CDR2 is SNEGSKA (reference sequence). The CDR3 is 14 amino acids. In DNA form, the CDR3 reads TGCAGTGCTGGAAACAGCGACTCCTACAATGAGCAGTACTTC. Amino acids: CSAGNSDSYNEQYF.

This chain joins TRBV7-2 and TRBJ2-5, with D tentatively TRBD1 (6 bases). The CDR3 is made up of 16 amino acids. Between the trimmed V and J ends, which lost 5 bases and 2 bases, there was a span of 18 bases. Germline lookup yields CDR1 SGHTA and CDR2 FQGNSA. The CDR3 coding sequence is TGTGCCAGCAGCGATAGCCTGCGGACAGCTCAAGAGACCCAGTACTTC. This encodes CASSDSLRTAQETQYF.

This clonotype turned up a few times. This chain links TRBV6-2 or TRBV6-3 with TRBJ1-5; 7 nucleotides agree with TRBD1. Germline lookup yields CDR1 MNHEY and CDR2 SVGEGT. J lost 1 base, V lost 6 bases, and 6 bases had no gene match. There are 15 residues in the CDR3. The CDR3 sequence: CASSRDRASNQPQHF. The CDR3 DNA is TGTGCCAGCAGCCGCGACAGGGCGAGCAATCAGCCCCAGCATTTT.

Worth noting for this clonotype: A much larger clone differs from this one at a single base, so this may be a read error. This chain links TRBV5-1 with TRBJ1-6, with 7 bases matching TRBD1. The germline CDR1 and CDR2 sequences are SGHRS and YFSETQ. The CDR3 runs 14 residues. The DNA for the CDR3 is TGCGCCAGCAGCTCTGACAGGGACGGTTCACCCCCCCACTTT. It translates to CASSSDRDGSPPHF.

This clonotype was found many times. V is TRBV12-3 or TRBV12-4 and J is TRBJ1-1, with D perhaps TRBD1 (5 bases). The CDR3 has 14 amino acids. The V end was cut by 4 bases, the J end by 0 bases, with 9 bases between. The CDR3 loop reads CASSYDSLNTEAFF. CDR3 nucleotides: TGTGCCAGCAGTTATGACAGCTTGAACACTGAAGCTTTCTTT.

This clonotype has ten or more counts. This sequence joins TRBV28 and TRBJ2-3, with 9 bases aligning to TRBD2. This CDR3 has 17 amino acids. J was trimmed by 6 bases and V by 7 bases; bases with no gene match: 17. The V gene's germline CDR1 is MDHEN and CDR2 SYDVKM. CDR3 coding DNA: TGTGCCAGCAAGGGTTGGGGTAGCGGGGGCCTCCTGGATACGCAGTATTTT. This gives the protein CASKGWGSGGLLDTQYF.

This clonotype was seen repeatedly, ten times or more. The J gene is TRBJ2-7, the V gene TRBV12-3 or TRBV12-4; 8 nucleotides align to TRBD2. The CDR3 extends over 15 amino acids. V gave up 9 bases and J gave up 3 bases; unmatched junction bases: 13. The CDR3 here is CASKDGGANNYEQYF. The CDR3 DNA follows: TGTGCCAGTAAAGACGGGGGGGCCAATAACTACGAGCAGTACTTC.

The chain is built from TRBV6-6 and TRBJ1-2; 8 nucleotides match TRBD1. CDR3 length: 13 amino acids. The junction had 6 bases not matched to a gene; V was cut back by 5 bases and J by 7 bases. Germline assignment: CDR1 MNHNY and CDR2 SVGAGI (reference sequence). CDR3 coding DNA: TGTGCCAGCAGTGACAGGGGACAGTTTGGCTACACCTTC. Translating gives CASSDRGQFGYTF.

The rearrangement links TRBV10-3 to TRBJ1-1, with 9 bases fitting TRBD1. The V gene end was trimmed by 4 bases and the J gene end by 2 bases; junction bases not matched to a gene: 8. The CDR3 is 16 residues long. Germline V gene data show CDR1 as ENHRY and CDR2 as SYGVKD. The DNA of the CDR3 is TGTGCCATCAGTGGAAGGACAGGGGCGCAAAACACTGAAGCTTTCTTT. It encodes CAISGRTGAQNTEAFF.